This is a list of T cell receptor beta chains from one sample in a study of blood T cell repertoires in COVID-19. Sequenced by immunoSEQ multiplex PCR; TCRdb stores in-frame clones only, minus some. This table holds some 100,000 clones, 88% found once. The material sequenced was peripheral blood. The receptors were gathered from a woman aged 55-70 years with acute or convalescent COVID-19. Each CDR3 is given with its conserved first and last residue.

j_call v_call cdr3_aa
TRBJ2-1 TRBV2 CASILAGLSYNEQFF
TRBJ1-2 TRBV5-1 CASSLDSTSYGYTF
TRBJ2-3 TRBV24-1 CATSDQDSNTDTQYF
TRBJ1-1 TRBV19 CASSIASPLNTEAFF
TRBJ1-2 TRBV6-5 CASSSFDSNYGYTF
TRBJ2-7 TRBV9 CASSVGPVSTSYEQYF
TRBJ2-1 TRBV5-1 CASSSTSGNNEQFF
TRBJ2-7 TRBV6-5 CASSYAQGLAVYEQYF
TRBJ1-5 TRBV18 CASHGAEAGPQHF
TRBJ1-1 TRBV9 CASSNPQGRTEAFF